A selection of T cell receptor beta chains follows, all from one sample in a study of cytomegalovirus exposure and HLA in healthy donors. The assay was immunoSEQ multiplex PCR, and TCRdb's table has in-frame clones only and misses some. The sample shows some 290,000 clones, approximately 85% of them seen only once. The sequencing input was PBMCs. The receptors were sampled from a man between 25 and 39 years old in good health and CMV-seronegative. Each CDR3 is given with its conserved first and last residue. A D gene is named only where the DNA matches it firmly. Clone size is given for some rows only: seen once, a few or many times, or a class if the clone is expanded.

v_gene	abundance	j_gene	d_gene	len	CDR3aa	CDR3nt
TRBV7-2	.	TRBJ1-5	.	14	CASSSAGSNQPQHF	TGTGCCAGCAGCTCCGCGGGGAGTAATCAGCCCCAGCATTTT
TRBV7-9	.	TRBJ1-2	.	11	CASSPGGSYTF	TGTGCCAGCAGCCCCGGAGGTAGCTACACCTTC
TRBV25-1	.	TRBJ2-2	TRBD1	18	CASSEYGRGGVGTGELFF	TGTGCCAGCAGTGAATATGGACGAGGGGGCGTCGGGACCGGGGAGCTGTTTTTT
TRBV5-6	.	TRBJ2-3	TRBD1	15	CASSGTGGKRDTQYF	TGTGCCAGCAGCGGGACAGGGGGCAAGAGAGATACGCAGTATTTT
TRBV27	.	TRBJ2-1	TRBD2	14	CASSPGLAVARQFF	TGTGCCAGCAGTCCAGGACTAGCTGTCGCCCGCCAGTTCTTC
TRBV11-2	once	TRBJ2-6	TRBD1	18	CASDSWDRGFSGANVLTF	TGTGCCAGCGACTCCTGGGACAGGGGGTTCTCTGGGGCCAACGTCCTGACTTTC
TRBV18	.	TRBJ1-2	TRBD1	13	CASSPAGGYGYTF	TGTGCCAGCTCACCGGCAGGGGGCTATGGCTACACCTTC
TRBV6-1	.	TRBJ1-5	.	14	CASSEAAVNQPQHF	TGTGCCAGCAGTGAAGCGGCAGTTAATCAGCCCCAGCATTTT
TRBV28	.	TRBJ2-7	TRBD1	13	CASSWAQGLEQYF	TGTGCCAGCAGTTGGGCACAGGGGTTAGAGCAGTACTTC
TRBV18	.	TRBJ1-4	TRBD1	15	CASSPPGQRNEKLFF	TGTGCCAGCTCACCCCCGGGACAGAGGAATGAAAAACTGTTTTTT
TRBV7-2	.	TRBJ1-4	TRBD1	15	CASSLSTGIIEKLFF	TGTGCCAGCAGCCTCTCGACAGGGATTATTGAAAAACTGTTTTTT
TRBV4-1	.	TRBJ2-7	.	15	CASSQDYGVVYEQYF	TGCGCCAGCAGCCAAGATTATGGAGTAGTCTACGAGCAGTACTTC
TRBV6-1	.	TRBJ2-5	.	13	CASSGTYQETQYF	TGTGCCAGCAGTGGGACATACCAAGAGACCCAGTACTTC
TRBV19	few	TRBJ1-5	.	14	CASSWGVGNQPQHF	TGTGCCAGTAGTTGGGGGGTCGGCAATCAGCCCCAGCATTTT
TRBV4-1	.	TRBJ1-1	.	18	CASSQEAGKFRVNTEAFF	TGCGCCAGCAGCCAAGAGGCAGGGAAGTTTCGGGTGAACACTGAAGCTTTCTTT
TRBV19	once	TRBJ2-2	TRBD1	17	CASSAQPGQAYTGELFF	TGTGCCAGTAGTGCCCAACCGGGACAGGCCTACACCGGGGAGCTGTTTTTT
TRBV19	.	TRBJ2-7	TRBD2	15	CASSPGNGGSYEQYF	TGTGCCAGTAGTCCGGGGAACGGGGGGTCCTACGAGCAGTACTTC
TRBV4-1	.	TRBJ2-5	TRBD2	16	CASSFGTTLSRETQYF	TGCGCCAGCAGCTTTGGGACTACATTATCAAGAGAGACCCAGTACTTC